What follows are 7 T cell receptor beta chains derived from one specimen sequenced in a study of blood T cell repertoires in COVID-19. TCRdb keeps only in-frame clones here, not all; method: immunoSEQ multiplex PCR. In the table there are about 390,000 clones, more than 70% of which are singletons. The sample was peripheral blood. These receptor sequences come from a woman aged 55-69 years with COVID-19, enrolled during active disease.

The V gene is TRBV6-4, the J gene TRBJ2-6, with D maybe TRBD2 (5 bases). Germline V CDR1 and CDR2: MRHNA, SNTAGT. Trimming took off 5 bases at V and 12 bases at J, with 11 bases between the two ends. This CDR3 spans 12 amino acids. The CDR3 DNA reads TGTGCCAGCAGTCCCACCCGGGGCGTCCTGACTTTC. Amino acid sequence: CASSPTRGVLTF.

This sequence joins TRBV5-1 and TRBJ2-1; D possibly corresponds to TRBD2 (7 bases). Germline CDR1 SGHRS, CDR2 YFSETQ. The length of the CDR3 is 16 residues. The germline V and J ends were trimmed by 4 bases and 3 bases, with 17 bases remaining between them. CDR3 coding DNA: TGCGCCAGCAGCCCGCAGGTCGGGGGGCACTACAATGAGCAGTTCTTC. Translating gives CASSPQVGGHYNEQFF.

The rearrangement uses TRBV2 and TRBJ2-5, with a tentative D call TRBD1 (6 bases). Germline loops: CDR1 SNHLY, CDR2 FYNNEI. The CDR3 totals 14 residues. Trimming took 7 bases from V and 0 from J, leaving 12 bases between them. CDR3: CASNRDTNQETQYF. The CDR3 nucleotides read TGTGCCAGCAACCGGGACACCAACCAAGAGACCCAGTACTTC.

The CDR3 region has the DNA TGTGCCAGCAGCTTTACAGGGGGGAGTTCACCCCTCCACTTT. Amino acids: CASSFTGGSSPLHF. The chain uses TRBV7-3 and TRBJ1-6; the match to TRBD1 covers 8 bases. CDR1 is SGHTA and CDR2 is FQGTGA in the germline V gene. V gave up 3 bases and J gave up 9 bases; unmatched junction bases: 4. The CDR3 has 14 residues.

The V gene is TRBV5-1, the J gene TRBJ2-1, with TRBD2 as a possible D gene (5 bases). CDR1 is SGHRS and CDR2 is YFSETQ in the germline V gene. This CDR3 has 14 residues. V was cut by 3 bases and J by 7 bases, with 14 bases left in between. The CDR3 DNA is TGCGCCAGCAGCTACGCTTCCGGGAAGAATGAGCAGTTCTTC. It yields the protein CASSYASGKNEQFF.

This sequence joins TRBV6-5 and TRBJ1-2; TRBD1 might be the D (6 bases). V dropped 2 bases and J dropped 4 bases, with 17 bases sitting between them. This CDR3 contains 16 residues. Germline assignment: CDR1 MNHEY and CDR2 SVGAGI. Here the CDR3 DNA reads TGTGCCAGCAGTTACGGGGGCTCGACCTTATTCTATGGCTACACCTTC. The encoded protein is CASSYGGSTLFYGYTF.

This chain uses TRBV2 with TRBJ1-2; 12 nucleotides match TRBD1. Trimming at V came to 5 bases and at J to 6 bases, leaving 10 bases not matched to a gene. The germline CDR1 and CDR2 sequences are SNHLY and FYNNEI. The CDR3 has 16 residues. Here the CDR3 DNA reads TGTGCCAGCAGTCCGGGGAGGGGACAGGGGGCCGATGGCTACACCTTC. It codes for CASSPGRGQGADGYTF.